This entry describes one T cell receptor (beta chain). In germline, CDR1 is SGDLS, CDR2 YYNGEE. This CDR3 has 16 residues. With 0 bases removed from V and 0 bases from J, the gap between germline ends came to 11 bases. These data come from a study of CD8 T cells in Susac syndrome. A quantity of roughly 0.5 to 1 ug RNA underwent reverse transcription using random hexamers. The method of amplification for TCR beta CDR3 was immunoSEQ multiplex PCR, covering 54 Vbeta and 13 Jbeta. TCRdb used MiXCR to reprocess the immunoSEQ multiplex PCR reads, holding one entry per CDR3 protein. The sample holds 210,000 or so distinct CDR3 sequences, roughly 90% seen once. Purification of the CD8+ and CD4+ T cells relied on negative isolation, and TEMRA cells underwent FACS enrichment.

The chain combines TRBV9 with TRBJ2-3, with TRBD2 as a possible D gene (6 bases). This sequence was found in a human donor with multiple sclerosis. Sequenced: CD8+ T cells from PBMCs. The CDR3, as DNA: TGTGCCAGCAGCGTAGGCGGGCGGGGTAGCACAGATACGCAGTATTTT. Translated: CASSVGGRGSTDTQYF.